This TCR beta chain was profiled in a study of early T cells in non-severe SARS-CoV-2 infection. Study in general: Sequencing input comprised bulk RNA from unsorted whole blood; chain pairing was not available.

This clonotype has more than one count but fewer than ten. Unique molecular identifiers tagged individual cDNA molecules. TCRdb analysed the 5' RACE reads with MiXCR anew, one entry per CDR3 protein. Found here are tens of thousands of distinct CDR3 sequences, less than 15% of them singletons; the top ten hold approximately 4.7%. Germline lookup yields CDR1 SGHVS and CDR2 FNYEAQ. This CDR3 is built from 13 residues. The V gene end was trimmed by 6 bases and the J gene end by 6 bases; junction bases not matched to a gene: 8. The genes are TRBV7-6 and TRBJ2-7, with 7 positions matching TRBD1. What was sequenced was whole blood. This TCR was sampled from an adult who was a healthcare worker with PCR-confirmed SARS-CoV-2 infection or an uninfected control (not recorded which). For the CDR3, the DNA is TGTGCCAGCAGTCAGATGACAGGGCGCGAGCAGTACTTC. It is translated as CASSQMTGREQYF. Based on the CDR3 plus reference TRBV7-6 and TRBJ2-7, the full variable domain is GAGVSQSPRYKVTKRGQDVALRCDPISGHVSLYWYRQALGQGPEFLTYFNYEAQQDKSGLPNDRFSAERPEGSISTLTIQRTEQRDSAMYRCASSQMTGREQYFGPGTRLTVT.